This T cell receptor (beta chain) was captured in a study of control samples from healthy donors and cancer patients. Germline assignment: CDR1 SNHLY and CDR2 FYNNEI. The CDR3 loop spans 16 amino acids. The V end was cut by 0 bases, the J end by 4 bases, with 15 bases between. Profiled with immunoSEQ multiplex PCR; TCRdb holds only in-frame clones, not every one. Of approximately 79,000 clones in the sample, 89% are singletons; the top ten hold 6.5% to 8.5%. The chain links TRBV2 to TRBJ1-2; tentative D call: TRBD1 (6 bases). The sample consisted of blood. This clonotype was sampled from a man aged 50 or older in good health. CDR3 DNA: TGTGCCAGCAGTGAAGCTGACAGGTCTTTTCCCTATGGCTACACCTTC. Translation: CASSEADRSFPYGYTF.